Listed below are T cell receptor beta chains from one sample, sequenced in a study of cytomegalovirus exposure and HLA in healthy donors. Measured with immunoSEQ multiplex PCR; TCRdb has only the in-frame clones, and not every one. The repertoire holds around 99,000 clones, with 70% to 80% as singletons. The sequencing input was PBMCs. Source of these receptors: a man aged 18-30 years in good health and CMV-seronegative. CDR3s include the opening cysteine and the closing phenylalanine or tryptophan. Fields, in order: D gene, clone size, V gene, J gene, CDR3 DNA, CDR3 protein. A D gene is named only where the DNA matches it firmly. A row's size may be missing; if present it is once, few, many or a size class.

d_call: TRBD2; clone_size: -; v_call: TRBV6-6; j_call: TRBJ2-5; cdr3_nt: TGTGCCAGCAGTTACTCGAGCGGGGGTCAAGAGACCCAGTACTTC; cdr3_aa: CASSYSSGGQETQYF
d_call: -; clone_size: -; v_call: TRBV7-2; j_call: TRBJ2-2; cdr3_nt: TGTGCCAGCAGCCGGTGGGCAACTAACACCGGGGAGCTGTTTTTT; cdr3_aa: CASSRWATNTGELFF
d_call: TRBD2; clone_size: -; v_call: TRBV15; j_call: TRBJ2-3; cdr3_nt: TGTGCCACCAGCAGAGAATGGGCGGGGGCGCAGTATTTT; cdr3_aa: CATSREWAGAQYF
d_call: TRBD1; clone_size: -; v_call: TRBV18; j_call: TRBJ1-4; cdr3_nt: TGTGCCAGCTCGATAGACAGGGATGAAAAACTGTTTTTT; cdr3_aa: CASSIDRDEKLFF
d_call: TRBD2; clone_size: -; v_call: TRBV5-1; j_call: TRBJ2-6; cdr3_nt: TGCGCCAGCAGCTTCCTCTCTCTAGCGGGGGGCTCTGGGGCCAACGTCCTGACTTTC; cdr3_aa: CASSFLSLAGGSGANVLTF
d_call: -; clone_size: -; v_call: TRBV19; j_call: TRBJ1-5; cdr3_nt: TGTGCCAGTAGTATAGGAGCCGGCGGTCAGCCCCAGCATTTT; cdr3_aa: CASSIGAGGQPQHF
d_call: -; clone_size: -; v_call: TRBV27; j_call: TRBJ2-7; cdr3_nt: TGTGCCAGCAGCCCAGGGGCCTCCTACGAGCAGTACTTC; cdr3_aa: CASSPGASYEQYF
d_call: -; clone_size: -; v_call: TRBV18; j_call: TRBJ1-2; cdr3_nt: TGTGCCAGCTCACCGGGTCCAGAGGCTGACGGCTACACCTTC; cdr3_aa: CASSPGPEADGYTF
d_call: -; clone_size: -; v_call: TRBV7-8; j_call: TRBJ1-3; cdr3_nt: TGTGCCAGCAGCTCAGCCGGCTCTGGAAACACCATATATTTT; cdr3_aa: CASSSAGSGNTIYF
d_call: -; clone_size: -; v_call: TRBV7-9; j_call: TRBJ2-7; cdr3_nt: TGTGCCAGCAGCTTGGGGGGGGCCGGGGAGCAGTACTTC; cdr3_aa: CASSLGGAGEQYF
d_call: TRBD2; clone_size: -; v_call: TRBV7-3; j_call: TRBJ2-3; cdr3_nt: TGTGCCAGCAGCTTCGTTTTGGCGCCAGCGGGGGCAAACGGGAGCACAGATACGCAGTATTTT; cdr3_aa: CASSFVLAPAGANGSTDTQYF
d_call: -; clone_size: -; v_call: TRBV20-1; j_call: TRBJ1-4; cdr3_nt: TGCAGTGCTAGCTATAATGAAAAACTGTTTTTT; cdr3_aa: CSASYNEKLFF
d_call: TRBD1; clone_size: -; v_call: TRBV6-5; j_call: TRBJ1-2; cdr3_nt: TGTGCCAGCAGTTACTTTACAGGGGGAGGATATGGCTACCCCTTC; cdr3_aa: CASSYFTGGGYGYPF
d_call: -; clone_size: many; v_call: TRBV6-1; j_call: TRBJ1-4; cdr3_nt: TGTGCCAGCAGTGAACAGGGCCCTAATGAAAAACTGTTTTTT; cdr3_aa: CASSEQGPNEKLFF
d_call: -; clone_size: -; v_call: TRBV5-1; j_call: TRBJ2-5; cdr3_nt: TGCGCCAGCAGCGTGATGTCAGGGGTGGGTCGTAGGGAGACCCAGTACTTC; cdr3_aa: CASSVMSGVGRRETQYF
d_call: TRBD2; clone_size: -; v_call: TRBV10-3; j_call: TRBJ2-2; cdr3_nt: TGTGCCATCAGGCGGGGGACGAACACCGGGGAGCTGTTTTTT; cdr3_aa: CAIRRGTNTGELFF
d_call: -; clone_size: -; v_call: TRBV7-2; j_call: TRBJ1-5; cdr3_nt: TGTGCCAGCAGCACCAGAACCGATCAGCCCCAGCATTTT; cdr3_aa: CASSTRTDQPQHF
d_call: -; clone_size: once; v_call: TRBV4-3; j_call: TRBJ2-5; cdr3_nt: TGCGCCAGCAGCCAAGATAGAGGGGCAGGGGTTGTGGGGACCCAGTACTTC; cdr3_aa: CASSQDRGAGVVGTQYF
d_call: TRBD2; clone_size: -; v_call: TRBV15; j_call: TRBJ2-2; cdr3_nt: TGTGCCGCGACGGGGGGGGCCCGCACCGGGGAGCTGTTTTTT; cdr3_aa: CAATGGARTGELFF
d_call: -; clone_size: -; v_call: TRBV4-2; j_call: TRBJ2-2; cdr3_nt: TGTGCCAGCAGCCGGACCACAGGGGGGGACGCCGGGGAGCTGTTTTTT; cdr3_aa: CASSRTTGGDAGELFF
d_call: -; clone_size: -; v_call: TRBV15; j_call: TRBJ2-5; cdr3_nt: TGTGCCACCAGCAGCCCCAGGGGCCTCGGATGGGAGACCCAGTACTTC; cdr3_aa: CATSSPRGLGWETQYF
d_call: -; clone_size: few; v_call: TRBV6-6; j_call: TRBJ1-2; cdr3_nt: TGTGCCAGCAGCCCACAGGCTCCTCCTGGCTACACCTTC; cdr3_aa: CASSPQAPPGYTF
d_call: TRBD1; clone_size: -; v_call: TRBV7-9; j_call: TRBJ1-6; cdr3_nt: TGTGCCAGCAGCTTGGACAGGGTAAATTCACCCCTCCACTTT; cdr3_aa: CASSLDRVNSPLHF
d_call: -; clone_size: -; v_call: TRBV12-1; j_call: TRBJ2-7; cdr3_nt: TGTGCCAGCATGCGGGGGGGAGATTACGAGCAGTACTTC; cdr3_aa: CASMRGGDYEQYF
d_call: TRBD2; clone_size: once; v_call: TRBV11-2; j_call: TRBJ2-5; cdr3_nt: TGTGCCAGCAGCCTCTGGGCGGGGGTTGTAGAGACCCAGTACTTC; cdr3_aa: CASSLWAGVVETQYF
d_call: -; clone_size: once; v_call: TRBV5-6; j_call: TRBJ1-2; cdr3_nt: TGTGCCAGCAGCTGGAGTTCATCTATTTGGTATGGCTACACCTTC; cdr3_aa: CASSWSSSIWYGYTF
d_call: -; clone_size: -; v_call: TRBV2; j_call: TRBJ1-1; cdr3_nt: TGTGCCAGCAGTGAATACCGCAGTATGAACACTGAAGCTTTCTTT; cdr3_aa: CASSEYRSMNTEAFF
d_call: TRBD1; clone_size: -; v_call: TRBV5-6; j_call: TRBJ2-2; cdr3_nt: TGTGCCAGCAGCCGACAGGGGAACACCGGGGAGCTGTTTTTT; cdr3_aa: CASSRQGNTGELFF
d_call: -; clone_size: few; v_call: TRBV6-1; j_call: TRBJ1-2; cdr3_nt: TGTGCCAGCCAACCGGGACTAGGATATGGCTACACCTTC; cdr3_aa: CASQPGLGYGYTF
d_call: -; clone_size: few; v_call: TRBV28; j_call: TRBJ1-1; cdr3_nt: TGTGCCAGCAGTTTGGCAAACACTGAAGCTTTCTTT; cdr3_aa: CASSLANTEAFF
d_call: -; clone_size: few; v_call: TRBV7-7; j_call: TRBJ1-1; cdr3_nt: TGTGCTAGCAGCTTGGAGACAGGAACTGAAGCTTTCTTT; cdr3_aa: CASSLETGTEAFF
d_call: -; clone_size: -; v_call: TRBV4-1; j_call: TRBJ2-2; cdr3_nt: TGCGCCAGCAGGTCAGGCCGAGTAGGGAACACCGGGGAGCTGTTTTTT; cdr3_aa: CASRSGRVGNTGELFF
d_call: TRBD1; clone_size: few; v_call: TRBV18; j_call: TRBJ1-1; cdr3_nt: TGTGCCAGCTCACCAGCACCGGGACAGGGGACTGAAGCTTTCTTT; cdr3_aa: CASSPAPGQGTEAFF
d_call: -; clone_size: once; v_call: TRBV15; j_call: TRBJ2-3; cdr3_nt: TGTGCCACCAGCGGCGGACTGAACACAGATACGCAGTATTTT; cdr3_aa: CATSGGLNTDTQYF
d_call: TRBD2; clone_size: -; v_call: TRBV7-9; j_call: TRBJ2-5; cdr3_nt: TGTTCCAGCAGCCCCCAGCGGGGGGACTACCGGGAGACCCAGTACTTC; cdr3_aa: CSSSPQRGDYRETQYF
d_call: -; clone_size: -; v_call: TRBV2; j_call: TRBJ2-2; cdr3_nt: TGTGCCAGCAGTCCTCAGATAACCGGGGAGCTGTTTTTT; cdr3_aa: CASSPQITGELFF
d_call: -; clone_size: -; v_call: TRBV28; j_call: TRBJ1-6; cdr3_nt: TGTGCCAGCAGCCCCCAGGTGGGTGCCTATAATTCACCCCTCCACTTT; cdr3_aa: CASSPQVGAYNSPLHF
d_call: -; clone_size: once; v_call: TRBV7-2; j_call: TRBJ2-4; cdr3_nt: TGTGCCAGCAGCCGCGATTCGTCACTAGCCAAAAACATTCAGTACTTC; cdr3_aa: CASSRDSSLAKNIQYF
d_call: -; clone_size: -; v_call: TRBV7-6; j_call: TRBJ2-3; cdr3_nt: TGTGCCAGCAGCTTAGAAGGGGTCACAGATACGCAGTATTTT; cdr3_aa: CASSLEGVTDTQYF
d_call: TRBD2; clone_size: -; v_call: TRBV5-1; j_call: TRBJ2-5; cdr3_nt: TGCGCCAGCAGCTTGGTGGCTAGCGGGGGTCGTGAGACCCAGCACTTC; cdr3_aa: CASSLVASGGRETQHF
d_call: -; clone_size: -; v_call: TRBV9; j_call: TRBJ2-7; cdr3_nt: TGTGCCAGCAGCGTAGCGGGGGAAGGTGCTTACGAGCAGTACTTC; cdr3_aa: CASSVAGEGAYEQYF
d_call: -; clone_size: -; v_call: TRBV4-3; j_call: TRBJ2-3; cdr3_nt: TGCGCCAGCAGCCAAGATCGTATGAGGACAGATACGCAGTATTTT; cdr3_aa: CASSQDRMRTDTQYF
d_call: -; clone_size: -; v_call: TRBV5-4; j_call: TRBJ2-7; cdr3_nt: TGTGCCAGCAGCTTTGACACCTCCTACGAGCAGTACTTC; cdr3_aa: CASSFDTSYEQYF
d_call: TRBD1; clone_size: -; v_call: TRBV5-1; j_call: TRBJ2-7; cdr3_nt: TGCGCCAGCAGCCCGGACAGGGGGCCGCACTACGAGCAGTACTTC; cdr3_aa: CASSPDRGPHYEQYF
d_call: -; clone_size: -; v_call: TRBV5-1; j_call: TRBJ2-1; cdr3_nt: TGCGCCAGCAGTTTCGCCGGGGGACGGCGGGAGCAGTTCTTC; cdr3_aa: CASSFAGGRREQFF
d_call: -; clone_size: -; v_call: TRBV19; j_call: TRBJ2-1; cdr3_nt: TGTGCCACCCTGGACCCGATTAGGGGGGGCTCCTACAATGAGCAGTTCTTC; cdr3_aa: CATLDPIRGGSYNEQFF
d_call: TRBD1; clone_size: -; v_call: TRBV5-1; j_call: TRBJ2-6; cdr3_nt: TGCGCCAGCAGCCCCCGGGACAGCTTATCTGGGGCCAACGTCCTGACTTTC; cdr3_aa: CASSPRDSLSGANVLTF
d_call: -; clone_size: -; v_call: TRBV9; j_call: TRBJ1-6; cdr3_nt: TGTGCCAGCAGCGTAGCTTCAGGGTCAGCCCTCCACTTT; cdr3_aa: CASSVASGSALHF
d_call: -; clone_size: few; v_call: TRBV29-1; j_call: TRBJ2-2; cdr3_nt: TGCAGCGTTGACCCCCAGGGAAACACCGGGGAGCTGTTTTTT; cdr3_aa: CSVDPQGNTGELFF
d_call: TRBD2; clone_size: -; v_call: TRBV6-1; j_call: TRBJ2-1; cdr3_nt: TGTGCCAGCAGTTCACCCGGGACTAGCGGGGTCGAGCAGTTCTTC; cdr3_aa: CASSSPGTSGVEQFF
d_call: TRBD2; clone_size: -; v_call: TRBV19; j_call: TRBJ2-1; cdr3_nt: TGTGCCAGTAGTATATTCGTCGGGACTAGCGTCTACAATGAGCAGTTCTTC; cdr3_aa: CASSIFVGTSVYNEQFF